A single sample is the source of the 18 T cell receptor beta chains below, sequenced in a study of cytomegalovirus exposure and HLA in healthy donors. 13 Jbeta primers and 60 Vbeta primers were used for the PCR. Assay: immunoSEQ multiplex PCR; the TCRdb copy retains only in-frame clones and omits some. The sample lists some 120,000 clones, about three quarters occurring once. The sequencing sample was made of PBMCs. Source of these receptors: a female donor in good health and CMV-seronegative.

The V and J genes are TRBV28 and TRBJ2-7; 10 bases are shared with TRBD1. This CDR3 has 15 amino acids. The V and J ends lost 6 bases and 2 bases, in that order; junction bases with no gene match: 7. CDR1 is MDHEN and CDR2 is SYDVKM in the germline V gene. CDR3 loop: CASSTPGTGAYEQYF. Here the CDR3 DNA reads TGTGCCAGCAGCACACCCGGGACAGGGGCCTACGAGCAGTACTTC.

This chain uses TRBV4-1 with TRBJ1-2; D ambiguous. CDR3 length: 15 amino acids. Germline CDR1 and CDR2: MGHRA and YSYEKL. With 1 base removed from V and 2 bases from J, the gap between germline ends came to 11 bases. CDR3 coding DNA: TGCGCCAGCAGCCAAGGCCCCGGGATCAACTATGGCTACACCTTC. Translated: CASSQGPGINYGYTF.

CDR3 in DNA: TGTGCCAGTACCCCGGGGGGAGATTATCAGCCCCAGCATTTT. Translated, it gives CASTPGGDYQPQHF. V usage is TRBV19 and J usage is TRBJ1-5, with D tentatively TRBD1 (5 bases). The CDR3 runs to 14 residues. Per the germline V gene, CDR1 is LNHDA and CDR2 is SQIVND (reference sequence). V was pared by 7 bases and J by 5 bases, with 15 bases between. The full variable domain, its missing parts supplied by reference TRBV19 and TRBJ1-5, is DGGITQSPKYLFRKEGQNVTLSCEQNLNHDAMYWYRQDPGQGLRLIYYSQIVNDFQKGDIAEGYSVSREKKESFPLTVTSAQKNPTAFYLCASTPGGDYQPQHFGDGTRLSIL.

The V call is TRBV7-9, the J call TRBJ2-7; D perhaps matches TRBD1 (5 bases). The germline V gene encodes CDR1 SEHNR and CDR2 FQNEAQ (reference sequence). V gave up 1 base and J gave up 3 bases, with 10 bases separating them. The CDR3 has 14 amino acids. CDR3 sequence (DNA): TGTGCCAGCAGCTTAGTAACAGGCGACTACGAGCAGTACTTC. This translates into CASSLVTGDYEQYF.

The DNA for the CDR3 is TGTGCCAGCAGCTTTGGCCTTTCTGGAAACACCATATATTTT. It is translated as CASSFGLSGNTIYF. This chain connects TRBV7-9 to TRBJ1-3; D is unresolved. CDR3 size: 14 residues. Trimming stripped 3 bases from V and 1 base from J, with 7 bases between. Per germline, CDR1 SEHNR and CDR2 FQNEAQ (reference sequence). The full variable domain, with the rest looked up from reference TRBV7-9 and TRBJ1-3, is DTGVSQNPRHKITKRGQNVTFRCDPISEHNRLYWYRQTLGQGPEFLTYFQNEAQLEKSRLLSDRFSAERPKGSFSTLEIQRTEQGDSAMYLCASSFGLSGNTIYFGEGSWLTVV.

This chain connects TRBV5-1 to TRBJ1-4; 9 bases fit TRBD1. The CDR3 length is 14 residues. J was trimmed by 8 bases and V by 2 bases; bases with no gene match: 4. Per germline, CDR1 SGHRS and CDR2 YFSETQ. The CDR3 reads CASSFADRGEKLFF. The CDR3, as DNA: TGCGCCAGCAGCTTCGCCGACAGGGGGGAAAAACTGTTTTTT. Full variable domain (outside the CDR3, taken from reference TRBV5-1 and TRBJ1-4): KAGVTQTPRYLIKTRGQQVTLSCSPISGHRSVSWYQQTPGQGLQFLFEYFSETQRNKGNFPGRFSGRQFSNSRSEMNVSTLELGDSALYLCASSFADRGEKLFFGSGTQLSVL.

The chain uses TRBV5-1 and TRBJ2-4, with 10 bases identical to TRBD1. The V gene end was trimmed by 2 bases and the J gene end by 1 base; junction bases not matched to a gene: 9. The CDR3 sequence is 18 residues long. Germline CDR1 is SGHRS and CDR2 is YFSETQ. The CDR3, as DNA: TGCGCCAGCAGCTTAGGGACAGGGGACCCCGTGGCCAAAAACATTCAGTACTTC. Protein: CASSLGTGDPVAKNIQYF.

The V call is TRBV5-6, the J call TRBJ2-1, with a tentative D call TRBD2 (6 bases). This CDR3 contains 14 residues. The germline V gene has CDR1 SGHDT and CDR2 YYEEEE. V was clipped by 0 bases and J by 3 bases, with 7 bases between them. CDR3 region: CASSLASVYNEQFF. CDR3 nucleotides: TGTGCCAGCAGCTTGGCTAGCGTCTACAATGAGCAGTTCTTC. Full variable domain (outside the CDR3, taken from reference TRBV5-6 and TRBJ2-1): DAGVTQSPTHLIKTRGQQVTLRCSPKSGHDTVSWYQQALGQGPQFIFQYYEEEERQRGNFPDRFSGHQFPNYSSELNVNALLLGDSALYLCASSLASVYNEQFFGPGTRLTVL.

The chain joins TRBV7-3 to TRBJ2-1, with 9 bases fitting TRBD2. This CDR3 comprises 15 residues. J gave up 5 bases and V 8 bases, and 10 bases lay outside the gene matches. Germline CDR1 reads SGHTA; CDR2 reads FQGTGA. This CDR3 is CASGPISGSNNEQFF. For the CDR3, the DNA is TGTGCCAGCGGACCAATTAGCGGGAGTAACAATGAGCAGTTCTTC.

The chain couples TRBV18 to TRBJ1-1, with a tentative D call TRBD1 (5 bases). Germline V CDR1 and CDR2: KGHSH, LQKENI. The CDR3 covers 14 residues. V lost 5 bases to trimming and J lost 3 bases, with 13 bases between them. The CDR3 reads CASSAQGGDTEAFF. CDR3 sequence (DNA): TGTGCCAGCTCAGCCCAGGGTGGTGACACTGAAGCTTTCTTT. The full variable domain, in which reference TRBV18 and TRBJ1-1 provide the parts outside the CDR3, is NAGVMQNPRHLVRRRGQEARLRCSPMKGHSHVYWYRQLPEEGLKFMVYLQKENIIDESGMPKERFSAEFPKEGPSILRIQQVVRGDSAAYFCASSAQGGDTEAFFGQGTRLTVV.

The gene calls are TRBV18 and TRBJ2-7; 9 bases map to TRBD1. The V gene end was trimmed by 4 bases and the J gene end by 6 bases; junction bases not matched to a gene: 7. Germline V CDR1 and CDR2: KGHSH, LQKENI. The CDR3 consists of 14 residues. Here the CDR3 reads CASSLTGTGTEQYF. The CDR3 coding sequence is TGTGCCAGCTCACTTACCGGGACAGGGACCGAGCAGTACTTC.

J is TRBJ1-5 and V is TRBV5-1; 7 positions agree with TRBD1. Germline V CDR1 and CDR2: SGHRS, YFSETQ. The length of the CDR3 is 15 residues. With V trimmed by 2 bases and J by 4 bases, 6 bases remained unmatched. Here the CDR3 DNA reads TGCGCCAGCAGCTTTGGGACAGCCAGTAATCAGCCCCAGCATTTT. Protein sequence: CASSFGTASNQPQHF.

This clone was recorded a few times. The chain couples TRBV6-5 to TRBJ2-7; D perhaps matches TRBD2 (5 bases). The V gene's germline CDR1 is MNHEY and CDR2 SVGAGI. The CDR3 contains 14 residues. The ends were cut back, 5 bases at V and 4 bases at J, with 15 bases in the middle. This chain's CDR3 is CASSRESLGYEQYF. CDR3 sequence (DNA): TGTGCCAGCAGTAGGGAGTCCTTGGGGTACGAGCAGTACTTC.

This chain joins TRBV4-1 and TRBJ2-7; 8 positions match TRBD1. Per germline, CDR1 MGHRA and CDR2 YSYEKL. The CDR3 is 15 residues long. The J segment lost 2 bases and the V segment lost 7 bases, leaving 10 bases of the junction unmatched. CDR3 nucleotide sequence: TGCGCCAGCACCCCCCGGGAGACAGGGGCCTACGAGCAGTACTTC. It codes for CASTPRETGAYEQYF.

This clone was detected a few times. This chain joins TRBV28 and TRBJ1-2; unclear D gene. Per germline, CDR1 MDHEN and CDR2 SYDVKM. The V end was cut by 6 bases, the J end by 1 base, with 15 bases between. The CDR3 has 15 amino acids. The CDR3 sequence is CASSEVPPNNYGYTF. The CDR3 bases are TGTGCCAGCAGCGAGGTACCGCCCAATAACTATGGCTACACCTTC.

The chain carries TRBV6-1 and TRBJ1-5; D unresolved. Trimming cost V 9 bases and J 5 bases, with 14 bases left between them. Germline CDR1 MNHNS, CDR2 SASEGT. The CDR3 has 13 residues. The CDR3 protein is CASTDGIYQPQHF. CDR3 nucleotide sequence: TGTGCCAGTACCGACGGGATCTATCAGCCCCAGCATTTT.

This sequence joins TRBV30 and TRBJ2-1; D might be TRBD2 (6 bases). The CDR3 length is 14 residues. Trimming stripped 7 bases from V and 5 bases from J, with 18 bases between. Germline V lookup: CDR1 GTSNPN, CDR2 SVGIG (reference sequence). Here the CDR3 reads CALSTEGDHNEQFF. Here the CDR3 DNA reads TGTGCCTTATCGACGGAGGGAGACCACAATGAGCAGTTCTTC.

The chain recombines TRBV7-9 with TRBJ1-6; D is undetermined. Germline loops: CDR1 SEHNR, CDR2 FQNEAQ (reference sequence). This CDR3 has 13 residues. Trimming removed 8 bases from V and 6 bases from J, with 11 bases in between. CDR3 sequence (DNA): TGTGCCAGCGCGCAAGGGAGTAATTCACCCCTCCACTTT. It encodes CASAQGSNSPLHF.